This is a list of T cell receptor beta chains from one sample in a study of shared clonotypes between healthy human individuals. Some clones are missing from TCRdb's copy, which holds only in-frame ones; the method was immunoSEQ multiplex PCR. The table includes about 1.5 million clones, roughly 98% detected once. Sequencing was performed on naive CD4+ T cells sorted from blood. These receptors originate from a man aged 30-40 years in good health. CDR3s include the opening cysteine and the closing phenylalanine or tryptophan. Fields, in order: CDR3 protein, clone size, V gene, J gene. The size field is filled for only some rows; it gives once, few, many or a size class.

CDR3aa: CASSVEGHGNIQYF
abundance: -
v_gene: TRBV9
j_gene: TRBJ2-4

CDR3aa: CASSLEHRGTGELFF
abundance: -
v_gene: TRBV27
j_gene: TRBJ2-2

CDR3aa: CASSFRLAGYNEQFF
abundance: -
v_gene: TRBV6-6
j_gene: TRBJ2-1

CDR3aa: CASSPPLGIGNTGELFF
abundance: -
v_gene: TRBV5-4
j_gene: TRBJ2-2

CDR3aa: CAWSVIQGGAFF
abundance: -
v_gene: TRBV30
j_gene: TRBJ1-1

CDR3aa: CASRPPGGGGNQPQHF
abundance: -
v_gene: TRBV19
j_gene: TRBJ1-5

CDR3aa: CASSERLAGLFAGELFF
abundance: -
v_gene: TRBV14
j_gene: TRBJ2-2

CDR3aa: CASSPLAAPITGELFF
abundance: -
v_gene: TRBV11-2
j_gene: TRBJ2-2

CDR3aa: CASSIRQGAGQPQHF
abundance: -
v_gene: TRBV19
j_gene: TRBJ1-5

CDR3aa: CASSFGSPFEAFF
abundance: -
v_gene: TRBV5-5
j_gene: TRBJ1-1

CDR3aa: CASSLARMGVFWHEQYF
abundance: -
v_gene: TRBV7-9
j_gene: TRBJ2-7

CDR3aa: CSVSIWTSNYGYTF
abundance: -
v_gene: TRBV29-1
j_gene: TRBJ1-2

CDR3aa: CASRRDSNQPQHF
abundance: -
v_gene: TRBV10-2
j_gene: TRBJ1-5

CDR3aa: CAISEGTSSDTQYF
abundance: -
v_gene: TRBV10-3
j_gene: TRBJ2-3

CDR3aa: CASSPWTGKETQYF
abundance: once
v_gene: TRBV7-2
j_gene: TRBJ2-5

CDR3aa: CAWNTGIGANVLTF
abundance: -
v_gene: TRBV30
j_gene: TRBJ2-6

CDR3aa: CASSPQGAGSYNEQFF
abundance: -
v_gene: TRBV18
j_gene: TRBJ2-1

CDR3aa: CASSEVALGRKYF
abundance: -
v_gene: TRBV2
j_gene: TRBJ2-4

CDR3aa: CASSVALGQPYNEQFF
abundance: -
v_gene: TRBV9
j_gene: TRBJ2-1

CDR3aa: CASSFSPSGSLNIQYF
abundance: -
v_gene: TRBV11-2
j_gene: TRBJ2-4

CDR3aa: CASSLMGRGEKLFF
abundance: once
v_gene: TRBV27
j_gene: TRBJ1-4

CDR3aa: CASKRGRYYEQYF
abundance: -
v_gene: TRBV11-1
j_gene: TRBJ2-7